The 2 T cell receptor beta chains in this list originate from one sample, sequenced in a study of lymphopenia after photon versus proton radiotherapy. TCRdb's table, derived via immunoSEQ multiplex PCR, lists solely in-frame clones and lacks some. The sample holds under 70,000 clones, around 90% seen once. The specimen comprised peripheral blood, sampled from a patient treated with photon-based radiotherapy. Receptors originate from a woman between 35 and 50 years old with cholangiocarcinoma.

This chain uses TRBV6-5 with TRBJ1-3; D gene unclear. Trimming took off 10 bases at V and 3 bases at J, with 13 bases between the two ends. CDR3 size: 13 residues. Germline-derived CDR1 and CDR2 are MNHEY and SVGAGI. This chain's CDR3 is CATARPFGNTIYF. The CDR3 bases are TGTGCCACCGCCCGGCCGTTTGGAAACACCATATATTTT.

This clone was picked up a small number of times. The CDR3 loop is CASSQELGAGEQYF. The CDR3 region has the DNA TGTGCCAGCAGCCAAGAATTAGGGGCTGGCGAGCAGTACTTC. This chain connects TRBV14 to TRBJ2-7; tentatively, D is TRBD1 (5 bases). Trimming removed 0 bases at V and 6 bases at J, with 12 bases between. Germline CDR1 and CDR2: SGHDN and FVKESK. This CDR3 comprises 14 residues.